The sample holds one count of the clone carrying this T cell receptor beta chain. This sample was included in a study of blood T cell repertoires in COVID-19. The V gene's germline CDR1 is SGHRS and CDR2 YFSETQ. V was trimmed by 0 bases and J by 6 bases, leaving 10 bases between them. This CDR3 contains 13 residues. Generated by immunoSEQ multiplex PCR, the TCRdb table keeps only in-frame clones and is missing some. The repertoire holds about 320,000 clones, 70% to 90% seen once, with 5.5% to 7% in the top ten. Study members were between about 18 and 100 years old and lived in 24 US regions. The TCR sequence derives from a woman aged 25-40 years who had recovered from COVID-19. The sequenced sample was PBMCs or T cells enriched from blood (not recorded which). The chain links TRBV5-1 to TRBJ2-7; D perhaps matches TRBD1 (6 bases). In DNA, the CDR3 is TGCGCCAGCAGCTTGGGGGGGCGCCCCGAGCAGTACTTC. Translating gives CASSLGGRPEQYF.